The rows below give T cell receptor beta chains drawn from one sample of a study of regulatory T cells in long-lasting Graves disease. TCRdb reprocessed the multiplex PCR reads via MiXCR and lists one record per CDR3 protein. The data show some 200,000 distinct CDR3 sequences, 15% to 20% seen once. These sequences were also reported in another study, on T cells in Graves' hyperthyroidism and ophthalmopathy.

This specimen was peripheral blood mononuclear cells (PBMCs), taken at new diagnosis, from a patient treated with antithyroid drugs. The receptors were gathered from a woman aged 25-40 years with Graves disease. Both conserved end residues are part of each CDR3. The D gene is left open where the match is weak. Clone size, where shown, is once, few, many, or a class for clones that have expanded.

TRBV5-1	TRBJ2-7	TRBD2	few	CASTRDGSAGGEQYF	TGCGCCAGCACCCGTGACGGGTCAGCGGGGGGGGAGCAGTACTTC
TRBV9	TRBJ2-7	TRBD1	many	CASSGGTGGIYEQYF	TGTGCCAGCAGCGGTGGGACAGGGGGAATCTACGAGCAGTACTTC
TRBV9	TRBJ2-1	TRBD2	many	CASSVGWAGGDNEQFF	TGTGCCAGCAGCGTAGGATGGGCGGGAGGCGACAATGAGCAGTTCTTC
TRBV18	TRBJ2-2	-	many	CASSPFSGLTGELFF	TGTGCCAGCTCACCATTCTCAGGGCTCACCGGGGAGCTGTTTTTT
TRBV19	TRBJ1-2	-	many	CASSIWDPQNDGYTF	TGTGCCAGTAGTATTTGGGACCCGCAGAATGATGGCTACACCTTC
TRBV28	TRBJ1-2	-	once	CASSLDLRDSRGSNYGYTF	TGTGCCAGCAGTTTAGATTTGCGGGACTCAAGGGGATCTAACTATGGCTACACCTTC
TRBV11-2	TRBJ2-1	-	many	CASSLDRIREQFF	TGTGCCAGCAGCTTAGATCGGATACGTGAGCAGTTCTTC
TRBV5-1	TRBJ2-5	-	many	CASSDPQGQETQYF	TGCGCCAGCAGCGATCCCCAGGGCCAAGAGACCCAGTACTTC
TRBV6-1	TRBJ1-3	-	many	CASRDSTGNTIYF	TGTGCCAGCAGGGACAGCACTGGAAACACCATATATTTT
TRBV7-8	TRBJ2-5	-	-	CASSLLWPAGPQEAQYF	TGTGCCAGCAGCTTATTGTGGCCGGCTGGACCCCAAGAGGCCCAGTACTTC
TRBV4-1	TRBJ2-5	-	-	CASSQTPGGLESHATQYF	TGCGCCAGCAGCCAAACTCCGGGGGGCCTGGAGTCGCATGCGACCCAGTACTTC
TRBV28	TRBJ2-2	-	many	CASKRDGSNTGELFF	TGTGCCAGTAAACGGGACGGCTCGAACACCGGGGAGCTGTTTTTT
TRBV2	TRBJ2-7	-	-	CASSDQSYEQYF	TGTGCCAGCAGTGATCAGTCCTACGAGCAGTACTTC
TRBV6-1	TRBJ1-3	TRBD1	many	CASLQGNGNTIYF	TGTGCCAGTTTACAGGGGAACGGAAACACCATATATTTT
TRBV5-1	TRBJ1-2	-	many	CASSSDSYGYTF	TGTGCCAGCAGTTCCGACAGCTATGGCTACACCTTC
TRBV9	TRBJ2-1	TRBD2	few	CASSVEGTSALYNEQFF	TGTGCCAGCAGCGTAGAAGGGACTAGTGCTCTATACAATGAGCAGTTCTTC
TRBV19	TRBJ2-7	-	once	CASSDRRGDEQYF	TGTGCCAGTAGTGACAGGAGGGGGGACGAGCAGTACTTC
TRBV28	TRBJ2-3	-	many	CASSPSRRGTDTQYF	TGTGCCAGCAGTCCTAGTCGGCGGGGCACAGATACGCAGTATTTT
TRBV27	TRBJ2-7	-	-	CASSSPGTWPYEQYF	TGTGCCAGCAGTTCCCCCGGGACATGGCCCTACGAGCAGTACTTC
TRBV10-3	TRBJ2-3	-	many	CATQVGGMDTDTQYF	TGTGCCACCCAAGTTGGGGGGATGGATACAGATACGCAGTATTTT
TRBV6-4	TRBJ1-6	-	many	CASSEGGYNSPLHF	TGTGCCAGCAGTGAAGGGGGGTATAATTCACCCCTCCACTTT
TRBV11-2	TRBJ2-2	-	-	CASSLTPNTGELFF	TGTGCCAGCAGCCTTACCCCGAACACCGGGGAGCTGTTTTTT
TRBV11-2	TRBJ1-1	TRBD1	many	CASSADRGAEAFF	TGTGCCAGCAGCGCGGACAGGGGGGCTGAAGCTTTCTTT
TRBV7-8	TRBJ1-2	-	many	CASSLGGVNSNYGYTF	TGTGCCAGCAGCTTGGGGGGTGTGAATTCTAACTATGGCTACACCTTC
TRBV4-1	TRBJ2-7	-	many	CASSQPRDGAYEQYF	TGCGCCAGCAGCCAGCCCCGGGACGGGGCCTACGAGCAGTACTTC
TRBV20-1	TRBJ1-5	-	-	CSAREVQGDNQPQHF	TGCAGTGCTAGAGAGGTGCAGGGCGACAATCAGCCCCAGCATTTT
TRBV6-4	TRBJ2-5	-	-	CASSVDSTQETQYF	TGTGCCAGCAGTGTTGACAGCACCCAAGAGACCCAGTACTTC
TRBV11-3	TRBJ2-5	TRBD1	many	CASRPTGGIDGRETQYF	TGTGCCAGCAGACCAACAGGGGGGATCGATGGAAGGGAGACCCAGTACTTC
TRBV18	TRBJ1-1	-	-	CASSPRTVRKTEAFF	TGTGCCAGCTCACCTCGGACGGTCAGGAAGACTGAAGCTTTCTTT
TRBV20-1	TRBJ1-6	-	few	CSARSTASSYNSPLHF	TGCAGTGCTAGATCGACAGCCAGCTCCTATAATTCACCCCTCCACTTT
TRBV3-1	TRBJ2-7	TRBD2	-	CASSPLAGYEQYF	TGTGCCAGCAGCCCCTTAGCGGGCTACGAGCAGTACTTC
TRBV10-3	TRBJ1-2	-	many	CAISESEGNYGYTF	TGTGCCATCAGTGAGTCGGAGGGAAACTATGGCTACACCTTC
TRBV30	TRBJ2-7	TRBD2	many	CAWSLHSGRSHEQYF	TGTGCCTGGAGCCTCCATAGCGGGAGGTCTCACGAGCAGTACTTC
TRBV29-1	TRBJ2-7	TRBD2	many	CSALLAGGPDEQYF	TGCAGCGCCCTACTAGCGGGGGGGCCCGACGAGCAGTACTTC
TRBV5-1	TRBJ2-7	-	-	CASSFEYGEQYF	TGCGCCAGCAGCTTCGAGTACGGCGAGCAGTACTTC
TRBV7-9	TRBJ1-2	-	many	CASSLAETANYGYTF	TGTGCCAGCAGCTTAGCGGAGACCGCTAACTATGGCTACACCTTC
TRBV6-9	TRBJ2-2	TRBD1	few	CASSYYSPGQETGELFF	TGTGCCAGCAGTTACTATAGCCCGGGACAGGAGACCGGGGAGCTGTTTTTT
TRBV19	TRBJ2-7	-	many	CASSIRGNYEQYF	TGTGCCAGTAGTATTCGGGGGAACTACGAGCAGTACTTC
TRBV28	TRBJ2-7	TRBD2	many	CASTSGRRLEQYF	TGTGCCAGCACTAGCGGGAGGAGACTCGAGCAGTACTTC
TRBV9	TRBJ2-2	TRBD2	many	CASSVHPGTSGGAYVGELFF	TGTGCCAGCAGCGTCCACCCTGGGACTAGCGGGGGGGCGTACGTCGGGGAGCTGTTTTTT
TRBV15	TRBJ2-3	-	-	CATSRDSATDTQYF	TGTGCCACCAGCAGAGACAGTGCCACAGATACGCAGTATTTT
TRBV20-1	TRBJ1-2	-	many	CSASDFGINYGYTF	TGCAGTGCTTCGGACTTTGGGATCAACTATGGCTACACCTTC
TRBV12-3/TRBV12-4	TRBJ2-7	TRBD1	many	CASSSGQGFYEQYF	TGTGCCAGCAGTTCTGGACAGGGTTTCTACGAGCAGTACTTC
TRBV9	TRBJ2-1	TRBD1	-	CASSSGQVDVDEQFF	TGTGCCAGCAGCTCGGGACAGGTGGATGTCGATGAGCAGTTCTTC
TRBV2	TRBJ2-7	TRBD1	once	CASSYRTGGYEQYF	TGTGCCAGCAGTTACAGGACAGGGGGCTACGAGCAGTACTTC
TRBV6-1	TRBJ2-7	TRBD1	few	CASSPGQASEQYF	TGTGCCAGCAGTCCGGGACAGGCCTCCGAGCAGTACTTC
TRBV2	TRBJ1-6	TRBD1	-	CAGQGQGVNNSPLHF	TGTGCCGGCCAAGGACAGGGTGTCAATAATTCACCCCTCCACTTT
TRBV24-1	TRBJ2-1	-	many	CATSDLKRGGTESYNEQFF	TGTGCCACCAGTGATCTCAAACGCGGGGGGACAGAGTCCTACAATGAGCAGTTCTTC
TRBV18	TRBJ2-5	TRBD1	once	CASSLQGVAQETQYF	TGTGCCAGCTCACTACAGGGGGTGGCCCAAGAGACCCAGTACTTC